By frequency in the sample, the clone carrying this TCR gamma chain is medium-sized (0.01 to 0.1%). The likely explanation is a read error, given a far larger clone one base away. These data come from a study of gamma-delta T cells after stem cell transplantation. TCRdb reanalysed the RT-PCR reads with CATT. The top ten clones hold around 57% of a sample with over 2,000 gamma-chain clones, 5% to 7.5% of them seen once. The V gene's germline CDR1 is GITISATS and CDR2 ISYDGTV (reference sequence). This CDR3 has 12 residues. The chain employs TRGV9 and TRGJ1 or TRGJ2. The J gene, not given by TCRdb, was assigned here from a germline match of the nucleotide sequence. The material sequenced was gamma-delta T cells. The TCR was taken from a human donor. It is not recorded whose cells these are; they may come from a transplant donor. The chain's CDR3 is CALGETYYKKLF. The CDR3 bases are TGTGCCTTGGGGGAGACTTATTATAAGAAACTCTTT.